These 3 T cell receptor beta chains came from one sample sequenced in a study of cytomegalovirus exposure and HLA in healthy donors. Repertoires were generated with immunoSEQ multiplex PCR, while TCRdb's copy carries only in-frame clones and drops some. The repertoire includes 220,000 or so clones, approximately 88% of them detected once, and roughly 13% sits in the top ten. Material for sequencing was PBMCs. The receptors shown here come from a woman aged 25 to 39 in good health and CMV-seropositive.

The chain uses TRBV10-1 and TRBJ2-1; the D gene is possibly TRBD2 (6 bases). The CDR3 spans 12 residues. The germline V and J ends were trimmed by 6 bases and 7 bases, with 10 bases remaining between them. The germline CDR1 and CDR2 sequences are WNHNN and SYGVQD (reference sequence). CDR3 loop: CASSQSGNEQFF. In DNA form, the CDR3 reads TGCGCCAGCAGCCAGAGCGGGAATGAGCAGTTCTTC.

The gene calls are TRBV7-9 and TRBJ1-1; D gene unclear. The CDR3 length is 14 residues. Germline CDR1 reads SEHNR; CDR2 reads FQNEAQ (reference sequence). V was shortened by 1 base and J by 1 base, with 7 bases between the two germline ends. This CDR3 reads CASSLDFGNTEAFF. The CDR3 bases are TGTGCCAGCAGCTTAGATTTCGGGAACACTGAAGCTTTCTTT.

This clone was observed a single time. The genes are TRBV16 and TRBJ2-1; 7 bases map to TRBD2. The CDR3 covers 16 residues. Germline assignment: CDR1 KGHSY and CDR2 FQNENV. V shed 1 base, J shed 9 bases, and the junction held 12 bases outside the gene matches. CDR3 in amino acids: CASSQLSGGLSGEQFF. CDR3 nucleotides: TGTGCCAGCAGCCAATTGTCCGGGGGACTATCGGGTGAGCAGTTCTTC. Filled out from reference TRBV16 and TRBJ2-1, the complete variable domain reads GEEVAQTPKHLVRGEGQKAKLYCAPIKGHSYVFWYQQVLKNEFKFLISFQNENVFDETGMPKERFSAKCLPNSPCSLEIQATKLEDSAVYFCASSQLSGGLSGEQFFGPGTRLTVL.